This TCR beta chain comes out of a study of shared clonotypes between healthy human individuals. The CDR3 is made up of 12 amino acids. Germline lookup yields CDR1 MNHNS and CDR2 SASEGT. Trimming stripped 6 bases from V and 6 bases from J, with 12 bases between. Repertoires were generated with immunoSEQ multiplex PCR, while TCRdb's copy carries only in-frame clones and drops some. The sample lists fewer than 1.6 million clones, approximately 98.5% occurring once. Sequencing was carried out using naive CD4+ T cells sorted from blood. The sample's subset: CD45RA+ positively selected. This clonotype originated in a man younger than 45 in good health. The chain links TRBV6-1 to TRBJ2-7; D remains unclear. The CDR3 spells CASSDAASEQYF. The CDR3 bases are TGTGCCAGCAGCGACGCTGCAAGCGAGCAGTACTTC.